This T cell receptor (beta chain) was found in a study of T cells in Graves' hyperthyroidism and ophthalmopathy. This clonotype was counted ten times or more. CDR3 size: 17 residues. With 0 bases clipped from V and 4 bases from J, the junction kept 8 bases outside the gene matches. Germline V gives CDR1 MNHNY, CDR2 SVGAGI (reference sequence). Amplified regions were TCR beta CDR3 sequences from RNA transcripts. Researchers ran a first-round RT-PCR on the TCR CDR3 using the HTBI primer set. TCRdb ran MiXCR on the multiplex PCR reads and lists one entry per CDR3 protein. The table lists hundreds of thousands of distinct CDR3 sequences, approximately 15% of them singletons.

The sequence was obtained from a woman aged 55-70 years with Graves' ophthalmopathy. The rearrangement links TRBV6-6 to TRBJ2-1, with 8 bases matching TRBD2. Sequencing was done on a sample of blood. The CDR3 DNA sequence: TGTGCCAGCAGTTACTCGAGTCCAGCGGGGGTATACAATGAGCAGTTCTTC. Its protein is CASSYSSPAGVYNEQFF.